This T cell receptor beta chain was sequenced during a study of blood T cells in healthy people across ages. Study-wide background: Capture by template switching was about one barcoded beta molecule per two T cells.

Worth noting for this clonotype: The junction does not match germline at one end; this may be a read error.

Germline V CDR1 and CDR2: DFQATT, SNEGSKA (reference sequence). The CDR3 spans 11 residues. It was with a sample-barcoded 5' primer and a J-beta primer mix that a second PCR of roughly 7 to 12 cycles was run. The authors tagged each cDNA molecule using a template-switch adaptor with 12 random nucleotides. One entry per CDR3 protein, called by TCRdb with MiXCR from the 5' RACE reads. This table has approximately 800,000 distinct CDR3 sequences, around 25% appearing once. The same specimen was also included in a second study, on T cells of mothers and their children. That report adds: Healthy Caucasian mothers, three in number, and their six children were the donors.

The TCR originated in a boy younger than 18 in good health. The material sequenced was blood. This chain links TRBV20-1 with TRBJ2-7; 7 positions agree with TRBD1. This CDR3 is CSAHHRGNLNF. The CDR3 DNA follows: TGCAGTGCCCACCACAGGGGAAACCTCAACTTC.